Listed below are T cell receptor beta chains from one sample, sequenced in a study of cytomegalovirus exposure and HLA in healthy donors. TCRdb's table, derived via immunoSEQ multiplex PCR, lists solely in-frame clones and lacks some. The table lists 130,000 to 150,000 clones, nearly 90% of them singletons. Sequences were obtained from PBMCs. Receptor source: a woman aged 18 to 35 in good health and CMV-seropositive. Both conserved end residues are part of each CDR3. Fields, in order: D gene, J gene, clone size, V gene, CDR3 protein, CDR3 DNA. The D gene is left open where the match is weak. Clone size is not always given. Where it is, it says once, few, many or a class for expanded clones.

. | TRBJ1-1 | . | TRBV29-1 | CSVAQSRGWMNTEAFF | TGCAGCGTTGCCCAGAGTAGAGGGTGGATGAACACTGAAGCTTTCTTT
. | TRBJ1-1 | . | TRBV7-9 | CASSQGLGANTEAFF | TGTGCCAGCAGCCAAGGCCTGGGCGCGAACACTGAAGCTTTCTTT
. | TRBJ1-1 | few | TRBV30 | CAWSVGQVEAFF | TGTGCCTGGAGTGTAGGCCAGGTGGAAGCTTTCTTT
. | TRBJ2-7 | . | TRBV28 | CASSFVGSSYEQYF | TGTGCCAGCAGTTTTGTCGGGAGCTCCTACGAGCAGTACTTC
TRBD1 | TRBJ1-2 | . | TRBV28 | CASSLGTGPRANYGYTF | TGTGCCAGCAGTTTAGGGACAGGACCCCGAGCTAACTATGGCTACACCTTC
. | TRBJ2-7 | . | TRBV30 | CASGTGRAYEQYF | TGTGCCTCCGGAACAGGGCGGGCTTACGAGCAGTACTTC
. | TRBJ2-5 | . | TRBV7-6 | CASFRWGRENSGETQYF | TGTGCCAGCTTTCGGTGGGGCAGGGAAAATTCTGGAGAGACCCAGTACTTC
. | TRBJ1-3 | . | TRBV7-8 | CASSLDGAGANTIYF | TGTGCCAGCAGCTTAGATGGGGCAGGGGCAAACACCATATATTTT
TRBD2 | TRBJ2-5 | once | TRBV5-4 | CASSSKLAGQETQYF | TGTGCCAGCAGCTCCAAACTAGCGGGCCAAGAGACCCAGTACTTC
TRBD1 | TRBJ2-7 | . | TRBV6-5 | CASSYDRGGEQYF | TGTGCCAGCAGTTACGACAGGGGGGGCGAGCAGTACTTC
TRBD2 | TRBJ2-1 | . | TRBV12-5 | CASGAPYEAGGNEQFF | TGTGCTAGTGGTGCCCCCTACGAGGCGGGGGGCAATGAGCAGTTCTTC
. | TRBJ2-3 | . | TRBV9 | CASSLDGLSSADTQYF | TGTGCCAGCAGCCTTGACGGGTTATCCAGCGCAGATACGCAGTATTTT
. | TRBJ2-7 | . | TRBV9 | CASSVSVNYEQYF | TGTGCCAGCAGCGTATCGGTTAACTACGAGCAGTACTTC
. | TRBJ1-1 | . | TRBV10-2 | CASSPLGNTEAFF | TGCGCCAGCAGTCCCCTCGGGAACACTGAAGCTTTCTTT